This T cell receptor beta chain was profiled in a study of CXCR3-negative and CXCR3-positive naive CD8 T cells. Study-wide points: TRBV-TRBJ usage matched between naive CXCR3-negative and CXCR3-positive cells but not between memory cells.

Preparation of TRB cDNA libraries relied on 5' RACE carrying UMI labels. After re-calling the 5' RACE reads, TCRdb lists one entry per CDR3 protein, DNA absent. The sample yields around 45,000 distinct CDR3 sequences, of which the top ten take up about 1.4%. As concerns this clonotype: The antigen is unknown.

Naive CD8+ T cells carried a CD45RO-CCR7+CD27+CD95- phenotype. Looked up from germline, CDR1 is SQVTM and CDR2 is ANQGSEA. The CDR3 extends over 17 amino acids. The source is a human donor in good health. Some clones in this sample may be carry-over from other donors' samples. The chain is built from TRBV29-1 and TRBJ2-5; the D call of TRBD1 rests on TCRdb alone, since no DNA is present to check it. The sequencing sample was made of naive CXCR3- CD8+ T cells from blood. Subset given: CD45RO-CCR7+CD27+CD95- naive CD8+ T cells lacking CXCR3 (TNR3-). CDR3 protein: CSVEDFGDWGGKETQYF.